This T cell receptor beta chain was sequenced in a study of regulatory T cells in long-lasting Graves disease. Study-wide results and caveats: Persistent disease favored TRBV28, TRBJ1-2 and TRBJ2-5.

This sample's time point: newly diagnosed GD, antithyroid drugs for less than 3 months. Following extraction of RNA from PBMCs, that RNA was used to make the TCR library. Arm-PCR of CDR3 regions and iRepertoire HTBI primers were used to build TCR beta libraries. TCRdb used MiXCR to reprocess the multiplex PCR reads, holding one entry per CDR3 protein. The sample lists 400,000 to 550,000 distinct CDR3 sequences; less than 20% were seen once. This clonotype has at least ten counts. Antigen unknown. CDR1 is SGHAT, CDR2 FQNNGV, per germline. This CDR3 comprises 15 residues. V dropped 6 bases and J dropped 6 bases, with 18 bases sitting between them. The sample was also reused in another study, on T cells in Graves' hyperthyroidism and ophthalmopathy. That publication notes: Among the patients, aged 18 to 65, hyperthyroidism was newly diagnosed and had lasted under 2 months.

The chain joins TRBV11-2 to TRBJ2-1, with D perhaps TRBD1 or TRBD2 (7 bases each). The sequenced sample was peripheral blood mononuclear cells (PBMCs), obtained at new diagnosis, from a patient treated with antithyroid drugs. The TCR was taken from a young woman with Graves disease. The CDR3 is CASSRQRDSLNEQFF. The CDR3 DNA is TGTGCCAGCAGTAGGCAGCGGGACAGTCTCAATGAGCAGTTCTTC.